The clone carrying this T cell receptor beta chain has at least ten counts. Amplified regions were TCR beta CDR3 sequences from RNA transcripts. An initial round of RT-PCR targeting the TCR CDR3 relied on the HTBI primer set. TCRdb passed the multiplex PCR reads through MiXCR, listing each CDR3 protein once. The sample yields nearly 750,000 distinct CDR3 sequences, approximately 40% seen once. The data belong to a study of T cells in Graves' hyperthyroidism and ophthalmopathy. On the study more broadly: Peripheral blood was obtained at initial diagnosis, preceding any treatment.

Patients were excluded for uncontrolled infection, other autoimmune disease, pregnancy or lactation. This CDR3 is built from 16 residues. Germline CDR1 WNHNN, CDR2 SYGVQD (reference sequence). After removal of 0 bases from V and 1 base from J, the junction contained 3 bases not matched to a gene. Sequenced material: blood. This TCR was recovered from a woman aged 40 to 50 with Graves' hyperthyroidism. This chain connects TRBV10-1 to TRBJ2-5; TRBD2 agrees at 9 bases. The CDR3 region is CASSESGTSSQETQYF. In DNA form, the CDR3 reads TGCGCCAGCAGTGAGTCGGGGACTAGCTCCCAAGAGACCCAGTACTTC.